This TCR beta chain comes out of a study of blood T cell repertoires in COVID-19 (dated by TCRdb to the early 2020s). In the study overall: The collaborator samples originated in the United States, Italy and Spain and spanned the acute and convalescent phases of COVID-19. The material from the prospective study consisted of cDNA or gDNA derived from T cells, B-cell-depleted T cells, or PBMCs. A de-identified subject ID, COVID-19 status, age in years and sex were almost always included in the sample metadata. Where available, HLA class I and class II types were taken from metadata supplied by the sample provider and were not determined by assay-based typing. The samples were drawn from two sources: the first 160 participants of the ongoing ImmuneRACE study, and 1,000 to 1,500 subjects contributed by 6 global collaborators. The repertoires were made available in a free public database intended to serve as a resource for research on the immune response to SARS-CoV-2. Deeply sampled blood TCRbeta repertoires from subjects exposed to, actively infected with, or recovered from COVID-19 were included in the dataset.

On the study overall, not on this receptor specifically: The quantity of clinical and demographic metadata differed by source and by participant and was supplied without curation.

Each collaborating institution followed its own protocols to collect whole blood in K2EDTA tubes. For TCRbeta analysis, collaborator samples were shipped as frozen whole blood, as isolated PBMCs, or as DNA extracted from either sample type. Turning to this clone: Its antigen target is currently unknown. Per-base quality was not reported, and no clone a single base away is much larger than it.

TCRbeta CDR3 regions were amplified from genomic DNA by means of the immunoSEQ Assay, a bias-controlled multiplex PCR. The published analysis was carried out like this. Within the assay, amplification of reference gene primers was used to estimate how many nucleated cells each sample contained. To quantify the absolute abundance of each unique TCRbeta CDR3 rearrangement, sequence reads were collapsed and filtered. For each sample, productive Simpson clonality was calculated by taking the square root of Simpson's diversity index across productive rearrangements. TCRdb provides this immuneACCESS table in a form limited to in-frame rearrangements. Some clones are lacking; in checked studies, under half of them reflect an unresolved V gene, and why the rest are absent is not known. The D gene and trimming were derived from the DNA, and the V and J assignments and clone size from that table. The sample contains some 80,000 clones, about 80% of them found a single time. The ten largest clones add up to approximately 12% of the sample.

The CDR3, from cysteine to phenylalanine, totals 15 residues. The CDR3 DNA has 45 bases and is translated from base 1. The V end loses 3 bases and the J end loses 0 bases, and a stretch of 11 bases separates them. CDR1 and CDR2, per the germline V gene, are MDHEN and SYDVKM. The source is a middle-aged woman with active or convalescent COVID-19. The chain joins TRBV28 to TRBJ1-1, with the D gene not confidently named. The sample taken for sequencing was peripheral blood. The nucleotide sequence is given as TGTGCCAGCAGTTTCTCACAGACCCTGAACACTGAAGCTTTCTTT. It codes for CASSFSQTLNTEAFF.